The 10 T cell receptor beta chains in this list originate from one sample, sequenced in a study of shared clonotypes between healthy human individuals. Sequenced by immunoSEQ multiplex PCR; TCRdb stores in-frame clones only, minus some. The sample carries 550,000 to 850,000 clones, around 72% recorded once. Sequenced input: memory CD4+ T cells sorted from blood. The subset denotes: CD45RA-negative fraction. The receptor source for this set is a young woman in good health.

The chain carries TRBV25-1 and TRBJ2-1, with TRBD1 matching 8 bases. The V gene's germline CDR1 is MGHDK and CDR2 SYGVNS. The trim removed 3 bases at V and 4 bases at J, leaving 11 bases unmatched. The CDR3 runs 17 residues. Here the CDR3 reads CASSDGQGEGVYNEQFF. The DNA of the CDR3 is TGTGCCAGCAGTGACGGACAGGGAGAGGGGGTTTACAATGAGCAGTTCTTC.

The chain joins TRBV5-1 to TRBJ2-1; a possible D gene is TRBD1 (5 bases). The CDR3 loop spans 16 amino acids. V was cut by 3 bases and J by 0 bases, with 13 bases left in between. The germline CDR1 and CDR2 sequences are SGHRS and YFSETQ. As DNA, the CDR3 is TGCGCCAGCAGCTCCGCAGGGTTGAGCTCCTACAATGAGCAGTTCTTC. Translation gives CASSSAGLSSYNEQFF.

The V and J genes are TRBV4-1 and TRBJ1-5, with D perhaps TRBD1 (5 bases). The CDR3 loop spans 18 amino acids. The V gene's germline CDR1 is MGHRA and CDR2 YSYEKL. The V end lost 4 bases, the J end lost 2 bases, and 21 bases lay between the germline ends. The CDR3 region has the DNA TGCGCCAGCAGCCCCTCGGGGGGTCGGGGAGATGGCAATCAGCCCCAGCATTTT. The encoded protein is CASSPSGGRGDGNQPQHF.

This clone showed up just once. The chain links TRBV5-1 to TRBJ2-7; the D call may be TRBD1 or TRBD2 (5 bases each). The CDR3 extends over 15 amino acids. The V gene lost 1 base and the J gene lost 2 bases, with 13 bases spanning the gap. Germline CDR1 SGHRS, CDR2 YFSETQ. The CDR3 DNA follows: TGCGCCAGCAGCTTGTCGGCAGGGAGTCCCTACGAGCAGTACTTC. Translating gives CASSLSAGSPYEQYF.

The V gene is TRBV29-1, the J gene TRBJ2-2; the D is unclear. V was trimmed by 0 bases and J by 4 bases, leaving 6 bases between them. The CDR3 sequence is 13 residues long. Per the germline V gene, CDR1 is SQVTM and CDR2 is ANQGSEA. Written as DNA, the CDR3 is TGCAGCGTTGAAGACCCCTTCACCGGGGAGCTGTTTTTT. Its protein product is CSVEDPFTGELFF.

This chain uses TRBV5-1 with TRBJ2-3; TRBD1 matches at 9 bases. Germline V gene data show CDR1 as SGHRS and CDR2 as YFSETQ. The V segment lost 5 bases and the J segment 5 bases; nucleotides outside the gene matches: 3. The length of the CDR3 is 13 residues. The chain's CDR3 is CASRGTGKDTQYF. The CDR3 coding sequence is TGCGCCAGCAGAGGGACAGGGAAAGATACGCAGTATTTT. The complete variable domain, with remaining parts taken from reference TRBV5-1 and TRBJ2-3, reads KAGVTQTPRYLIKTRGQQVTLSCSPISGHRSVSWYQQTPGQGLQFLFEYFSETQRNKGNFPGRFSGRQFSNSRSEMNVSTLELGDSALYLCASRGTGKDTQYFGPGTRLTVL.

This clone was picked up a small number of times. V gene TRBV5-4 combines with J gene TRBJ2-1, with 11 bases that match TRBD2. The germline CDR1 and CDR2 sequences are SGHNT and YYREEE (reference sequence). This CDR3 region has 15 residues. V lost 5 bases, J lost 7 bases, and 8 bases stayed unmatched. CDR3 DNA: TGTGCCAGCAGTCAAACTAGCGGGAGAAGGAATGAGCAGTTCTTC. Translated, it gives CASSQTSGRRNEQFF.

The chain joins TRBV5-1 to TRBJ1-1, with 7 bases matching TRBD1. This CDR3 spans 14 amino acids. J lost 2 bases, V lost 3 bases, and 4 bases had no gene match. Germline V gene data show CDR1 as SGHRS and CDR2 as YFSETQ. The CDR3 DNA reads TGCGCCAGCAGCTGGGGGGACAGTAACACTGAAGCTTTCTTT. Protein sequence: CASSWGDSNTEAFF.

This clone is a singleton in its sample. The CDR3 DNA sequence: TGTGCCACAATGGGAGGGACCAACTATGGCTACACCTTC. Encoded protein: CATMGGTNYGYTF. The chain links TRBV6-5 to TRBJ1-2; maybe TRBD1 (5 bases). Trimming removed 10 bases from V and 2 bases from J, with 14 bases in between. The CDR3 sequence is 13 residues long. Germline loops: CDR1 MNHEY, CDR2 SVGAGI.

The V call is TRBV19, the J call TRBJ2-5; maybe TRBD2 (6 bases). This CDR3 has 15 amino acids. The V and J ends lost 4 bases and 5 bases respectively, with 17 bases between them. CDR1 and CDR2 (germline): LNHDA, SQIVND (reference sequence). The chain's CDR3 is CASSTGTGRGETQYF. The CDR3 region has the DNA TGTGCCAGTAGTACGGGGACGGGACGGGGGGAGACCCAGTACTTC.